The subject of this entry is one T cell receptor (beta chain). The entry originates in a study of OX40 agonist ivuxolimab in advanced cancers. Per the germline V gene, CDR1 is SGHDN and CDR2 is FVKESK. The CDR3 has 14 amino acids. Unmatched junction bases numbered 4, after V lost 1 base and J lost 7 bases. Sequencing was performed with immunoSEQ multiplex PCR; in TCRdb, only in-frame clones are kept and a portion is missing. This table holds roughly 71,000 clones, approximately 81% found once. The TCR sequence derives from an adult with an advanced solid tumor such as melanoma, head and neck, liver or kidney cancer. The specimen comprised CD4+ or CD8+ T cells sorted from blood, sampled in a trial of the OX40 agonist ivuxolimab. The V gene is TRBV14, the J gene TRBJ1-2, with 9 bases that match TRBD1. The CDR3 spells CASSQARTGVGYTF. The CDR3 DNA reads TGTGCCAGCAGCCAAGCGAGGACAGGGGTTGGCTACACCTTC.